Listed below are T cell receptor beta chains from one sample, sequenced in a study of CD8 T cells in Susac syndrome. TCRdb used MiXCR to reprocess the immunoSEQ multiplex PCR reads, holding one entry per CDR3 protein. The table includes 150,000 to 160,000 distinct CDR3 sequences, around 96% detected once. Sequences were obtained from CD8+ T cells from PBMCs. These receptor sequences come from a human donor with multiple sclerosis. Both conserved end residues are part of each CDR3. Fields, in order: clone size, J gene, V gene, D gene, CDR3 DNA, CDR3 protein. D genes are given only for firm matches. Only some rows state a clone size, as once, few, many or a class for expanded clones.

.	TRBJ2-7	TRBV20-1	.	TGCAGTGCCCGGCGGGCAACCAACTACGAGCAGTACTTC	CSARRATNYEQYF
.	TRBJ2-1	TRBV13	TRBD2	TGTGCCACCACTAGCGGGGGGTACAATGAGCAGTTCTTC	CATTSGGYNEQFF
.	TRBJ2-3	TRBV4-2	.	TGTGCCAGCAGCCAAGGAAGGGGCACGTATTTT	CASSQGRGTYF
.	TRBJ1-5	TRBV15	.	TGTGCCACCAGCAGAGATCGGGGGAGAGATCAGCCCCAGCATTTT	CATSRDRGRDQPQHF
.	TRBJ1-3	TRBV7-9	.	TGTGCCAGTCCGCAGGTGAATACTGGAAACACCATATATTTT	CASPQVNTGNTIYF
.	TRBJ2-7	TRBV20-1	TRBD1	TGCAGTGCTGCAGACCCGGGACAGGAAAACTACGAGCAGTACTTC	CSAADPGQENYEQYF
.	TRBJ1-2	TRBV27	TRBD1	TGTGCCAGCAGTCCGTCACAGGGGGAACGGTACTATGGCTACACCTTC	CASSPSQGERYYGYTF
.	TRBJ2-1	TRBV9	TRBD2	TGTGCCAGCAGCGTAGCCCGGGGGGGGCTTAATGAGCAGTTCTTC	CASSVARGGLNEQFF
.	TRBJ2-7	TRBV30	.	TGTGCCTGGAGTGTAGGTGCAGGGTCTAGTTACGAGCAGTACTTC	CAWSVGAGSSYEQYF
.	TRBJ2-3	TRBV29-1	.	TGCAGCGTTGACGCGACAGTTGCGCAGTATTTT	CSVDATVAQYF
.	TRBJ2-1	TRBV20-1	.	TGCAGTGCTAGGGCAGGGGAAAGCTCCTACAATGAGCAGTTCTTC	CSARAGESSYNEQFF
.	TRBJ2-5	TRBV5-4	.	TGTGCCAGCAGCTTGGCGGGGTACCAAGAGACCCAGTACTTC	CASSLAGYQETQYF
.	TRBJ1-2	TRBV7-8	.	TGTGCCAGCAGTAGCGCCCGGCCCTATGGCTACACCTTC	CASSSARPYGYTF
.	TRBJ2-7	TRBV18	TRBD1	TGTGCCAGCTCACCACCGGAAGGACAGGGCGTTTACGAGCAGTACTTC	CASSPPEGQGVYEQYF
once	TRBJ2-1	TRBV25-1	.	TGTGCCAGCAGTCAGTGGGGGGATGAGCAGTTCTTC	CASSQWGDEQFF
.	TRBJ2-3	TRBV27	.	TGTGCCAGCAGTCAAAGCCTCCGATCGGCAGATACGCAGTATTTT	CASSQSLRSADTQYF
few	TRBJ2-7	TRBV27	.	TGTGCCAGCAGTTTATCGCGGGGTGGAGAGCAGTACTTC	CASSLSRGGEQYF
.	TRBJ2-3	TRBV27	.	TGTGCCAGCAGTTGGTCATGGGGGGCTGCAGATACGCAGTATTTT	CASSWSWGAADTQYF
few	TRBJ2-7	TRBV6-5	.	TGTGCCAGCAGTTACTCGACGGGCTACGAGCAGTACTTC	CASSYSTGYEQYF
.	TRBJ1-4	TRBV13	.	TGTGCCAGCAGTACTACCCCAGGAGAAAATGAAAAACTGTTTTTT	CASSTTPGENEKLFF
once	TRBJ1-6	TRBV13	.	TGTGCCAGCAGCTTAAAGGGGGGCGGCAATTCACCCCTCCACTTT	CASSLKGGGNSPLHF
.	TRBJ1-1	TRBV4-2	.	TGTGCCAGCAGCCAAGTTTCATCAGACCCAAATCGGGCTTTCTTT	CASSQVSSDPNRAFF
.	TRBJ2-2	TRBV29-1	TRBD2	TGCAGCGTTGAAGGGCGCAGCCTAGCGGGGACCGGGGAGCTGTTTTTT	CSVEGRSLAGTGELFF
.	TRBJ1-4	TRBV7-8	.	TGTGCCAGCATTGGAGCGGGGTTACCAAAACTGTTTTTT	CASIGAGLPKLFF
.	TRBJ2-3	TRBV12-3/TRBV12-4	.	TGTGCCAGCAGCCGAGGAATCGCAGATACGCAGTATTTT	CASSRGIADTQYF
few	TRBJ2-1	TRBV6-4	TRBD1	TGTGCCAGCGGGACAGGGACCTACAATGAGCAGTTCTTC	CASGTGTYNEQFF
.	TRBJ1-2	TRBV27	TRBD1	TGTGCCAGCAGCCCGGACAGGGGGCAATTGGATGGCTACACCTTC	CASSPDRGQLDGYTF
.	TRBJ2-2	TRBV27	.	TGTGCCAGCAGTTTATCCGGGGGCCCTAACACCGGGGAGCTGTTTTTT	CASSLSGGPNTGELFF
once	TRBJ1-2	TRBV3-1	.	TGTGCCAGCAGCCAAGATCTGGTGGCAGACTATGGCTACACCTTC	CASSQDLVADYGYTF
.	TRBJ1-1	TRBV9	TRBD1	TGTGCCAGCAGCGGCGGACAGGGACGTTTGAACACTGAAGCTTTCTTT	CASSGGQGRLNTEAFF
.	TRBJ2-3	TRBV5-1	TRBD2	TGCGCCAGCAGCTCGGGACTAGCGGGGCTATCCACAGATACGCAGTATTTT	CASSSGLAGLSTDTQYF
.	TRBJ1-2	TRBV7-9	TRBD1	TGTGCCAGCAGCTTAGCGGTGGACAGGGGCTACACCTTC	CASSLAVDRGYTF
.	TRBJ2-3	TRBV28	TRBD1	TGTGCCAGCAGTCCGGACAGGACCAGCACAGATACGCAGTATTTT	CASSPDRTSTDTQYF